These 22 T cell receptor beta chains share one sample of origin, sequenced in a study of response to subunit inactivated influenza vaccine. TCRdb ran MiXCR on the RT-PCR reads and lists one entry per CDR3 protein. The sample shows some 500,000 distinct CDR3 sequences, approximately 17% of them seen only once. The source was CD4+ T cells sorted from PBMCs, collected around 25 months after vaccination. The receptors here all came from a man aged 45 to 70 who received an inactivated influenza vaccine.

The CDR3 loop is CASSQEPGQGNTGELFF. The CDR3 coding sequence is TGCGCCAGCAGCCAAGAGCCGGGACAGGGGAACACCGGGGAGCTGTTTTTT. The chain couples TRBV4-3 to TRBJ2-2; 9 bases line up with TRBD1. From germline, CDR1 is LGHNA and CDR2 YSLEER. Trimming took 0 bases from V and 1 from J; bases not matched to a gene: 3. The CDR3 extends over 17 amino acids.

V gene TRBV10-3 combines with J gene TRBJ2-3; the D gene is possibly TRBD2 (7 bases). V was trimmed by 8 bases and J by 2 bases, leaving 14 bases between them. The CDR3 length is 14 residues. In germline, CDR1 is ENHRY, CDR2 SYGVKD. CDR3 DNA sequence: TGTGCCATCGGGGCGGGGGCTAACACAGATACGCAGTATTTT. Translated: CAIGAGANTDTQYF.

This clonotype was observed a handful of times. The CDR3 is CASTAGGITDTQYF. CDR3 in DNA: TGTGCCAGCACCGCAGGGGGGATCACAGATACGCAGTATTTT. V gene TRBV6-1 combines with J gene TRBJ2-3, with a weak D call TRBD1 (7 bases). CDR1 is MNHNS, CDR2 SASEGT, per germline. V was cut by 7 bases and J by 2 bases, with 13 bases left in between. The CDR3 has 14 amino acids.

This chain uses TRBV2 with TRBJ2-7; 7 bases match TRBD2. Unmatched junction bases numbered 11, after V lost 3 bases and J lost 6 bases. Germline V gene data show CDR1 as SNHLY and CDR2 as FYNNEI. The length of the CDR3 is 15 residues. CDR3: CASSDLTSQGSEQYF. CDR3 DNA sequence: TGTGCCAGCAGTGACTTGACTAGCCAGGGTAGCGAGCAGTACTTC.

This clonotype has just a few counts. The V call is TRBV19, the J call TRBJ2-4, with D unresolved. Germline CDR1 LNHDA, CDR2 SQIVND (reference sequence). The CDR3 loop spans 14 amino acids. Trimming pared 3 bases from V and 5 bases from J, leaving 11 bases between. This CDR3 reads CASSITGPENIQYF. CDR3 bases: TGTGCCAGTAGTATCACCGGCCCGGAAAACATTCAGTACTTC. The full variable domain, in which reference TRBV19 and TRBJ2-4 provide the parts outside the CDR3, is DGGITQSPKYLFRKEGQNVTLSCEQNLNHDAMYWYRQDPGQGLRLIYYSQIVNDFQKGDIAEGYSVSREKKESFPLTVTSAQKNPTAFYLCASSITGPENIQYFGAGTRLSVL.

For the CDR3, the DNA is TGCGCCAGCAGCGAGGGAACAGGGGGCAGTTTTAAGCCCCAGCATTTT. This sequence encodes CASSEGTGGSFKPQHF. The genes are TRBV5-1 and TRBJ1-5; the match to TRBD1 covers 9 bases. The trim removed 4 bases at V and 8 bases at J, leaving 13 bases unmatched. Germline V gene lookup returns CDR1 SGHRS and CDR2 YFSETQ. The CDR3 is 16 residues long.

The chain employs TRBV2 and TRBJ2-7, with D hard to call. Germline V CDR1 and CDR2: SNHLY, FYNNEI. This CDR3 spans 13 amino acids. V gave up 4 bases and J gave up 0 bases, with 7 bases separating them. CDR3 DNA: TGTGCCAGCAGTGTAGACGGCTCCTACGAGCAGTACTTC. This sequence encodes CASSVDGSYEQYF.

There are many counts of this clonotype. The V gene is TRBV18, the J gene TRBJ2-3, with D possibly matching TRBD2 (6 bases). The V gene's germline CDR1 is KGHSH and CDR2 LQKENI. CDR3 length equals 16 residues. The V and J ends lost 2 bases and 1 base respectively, with 13 bases between them. CDR3 protein: CASSPGRRSGTDTQYF. DNA of the CDR3: TGTGCCAGCTCACCAGGGAGGCGGTCGGGCACAGATACGCAGTATTTT.

This clonotype was counted a few times. The V call is TRBV5-1, the J call TRBJ2-2, with D hard to call. V dropped 2 bases and J dropped 4 bases, with 12 bases sitting between them. Germline lookup yields CDR1 SGHRS and CDR2 YFSETQ. The CDR3 has 15 residues. In DNA form, the CDR3 reads TGCGCCAGCAGCTTACAAGGGTCGGGCACCGGGGAGCTGTTTTTT. It encodes CASSLQGSGTGELFF.

The chain is built from TRBV15 and TRBJ2-3; no definite D call. This CDR3 spans 12 amino acids. Looked up from germline, CDR1 is LNHNV and CDR2 is YYDKDF (reference sequence). Trimming left V 6 bases short and J 6 bases short, with 10 bases between. The CDR3 here is CATRETTDTQYF. DNA of the CDR3: TGTGCCACCAGGGAAACTACGGATACGCAGTATTTT.

This clonotype was recorded at least ten times. The chain uses TRBV27 and TRBJ2-1; the match to TRBD1 covers 7 bases. From germline, CDR1 is MNHEY and CDR2 SMNVEV (reference sequence). Trimming removed 4 bases from V and 5 bases from J; junction bases left unmatched: 5. This CDR3 region has 14 residues. The CDR3 reads CASSSGQFNNEQFF. The CDR3 DNA reads TGTGCCAGCAGTTCGGGACAGTTCAACAATGAGCAGTTCTTC.

In this sample, this clonotype turned up a few times. The rearrangement joins TRBV25-1 to TRBJ2-5, with 12 bases that match TRBD1. This CDR3 is 18 amino acids long. The V and J ends lost 2 bases and 2 bases, in that order; junction bases with no gene match: 9. Germline CDR1 reads MGHDK; CDR2 reads SYGVNS. The CDR3 DNA sequence: TGTGCCAGCAGTGAACGGGGACAGGGGGCGATGGGGCAAGAGACCCAGTACTTC. Translation: CASSERGQGAMGQETQYF.

The chain combines TRBV2 with TRBJ2-1, with 15 bases fitting TRBD2. Germline-derived CDR1 and CDR2 are SNHLY and FYNNEI. The CDR3 is 17 amino acids. J lost 7 bases, V lost 6 bases, and 10 bases had no gene match. DNA for the CDR3: TGTGCCAGCAGGCGGACTAGCGGGAGGGTAGCGCAGAATGAGCAGTTCTTC. This sequence encodes CASRRTSGRVAQNEQFF.

The chain recombines TRBV20-1 with TRBJ2-3; D may be TRBD1 (6 bases). V gave up 6 bases and J gave up 3 bases, with 13 bases separating them. The CDR3 is made up of 13 amino acids. Germline V lookup: CDR1 DFQATT, CDR2 SNEGSKA (reference sequence). This chain's CDR3 is CSAPSQGTDTQYF. The CDR3 DNA follows: TGCAGTGCCCCGTCCCAGGGGACAGATACGCAGTATTTT.

This clonotype was seen a few times. This sequence joins TRBV7-2 and TRBJ2-2; D possibly corresponds to TRBD2 (5 bases). V shed 1 base and J shed 6 bases, with 12 bases lying between them. CDR3 length: 15 residues. Looked up from germline, CDR1 is SGHTA and CDR2 is FQGNSA. CDR3 protein: CASSLGGMPAGELFF. CDR3 DNA sequence: TGTGCCAGCAGCTTAGGAGGGATGCCAGCCGGGGAGCTGTTTTTT.

The chain uses TRBV20-1 and TRBJ2-2; 8 bases are a match to TRBD2. The CDR3 consists of 13 residues. The V and J ends lost 5 bases and 8 bases, in that order; junction bases with no gene match: 7. Germline values: CDR1 DFQATT, CDR2 SNEGSKA (reference sequence). This CDR3 reads CSALAGSRGELFF. As DNA, the CDR3 is TGCAGTGCTCTAGCGGGTAGTAGGGGGGAGCTGTTTTTT.

This clonotype was observed a handful of times. The chain joins TRBV24-1 to TRBJ2-2; TRBD1 agrees at 7 bases. The length of the CDR3 is 16 residues. Germline V gene data show CDR1 as KGHDR and CDR2 as SFDVKD. Unmatched junction bases numbered 3, after V lost 3 bases and J lost 0 bases. The CDR3 region has the DNA TGTGCCACCAGTGATGCCGGGACAGCGAACACCGGGGAGCTGTTTTTT. The encoded protein is CATSDAGTANTGELFF.

The chain carries TRBV14 and TRBJ2-5; 7 bases match TRBD2. Germline CDR1 SGHDN, CDR2 FVKESK. The CDR3 spans 15 residues. V shed 4 bases and J 2 bases; nucleotides not matched to a gene: 7. The CDR3 region is CASSRAGRPQETQYF. CDR3 sequence (DNA): TGTGCCAGCAGCCGAGCGGGACGCCCACAAGAGACCCAGTACTTC.

DNA for the CDR3: TGTGCCAGCAGATTAACAGGGGTTGGTGAAGCTTTCTTT. Protein product: CASRLTGVGEAFF. The chain links TRBV7-6 to TRBJ1-1, with 7 bases aligning to TRBD1. The CDR3 runs to 13 residues. Germline V CDR1 and CDR2: SGHVS, FNYEAQ. V shed 6 bases and J 7 bases; nucleotides not matched to a gene: 8.

This clonotype was observed a handful of times. The chain employs TRBV5-1 and TRBJ2-5, with 11 positions matching TRBD2. With 1 base clipped from V and 3 bases from J, the junction kept 2 bases outside the gene matches. Germline CDR1 and CDR2: SGHRS and YFSETQ. CDR3 length: 15 residues. CDR3 loop: CASSLTGLAEETQYF. The CDR3 nucleotides are TGCGCCAGCAGCTTGACGGGACTAGCGGAAGAGACCCAGTACTTC.

The rearrangement links TRBV9 to TRBJ2-5, with 10 bases lining up with TRBD1. V lost 2 bases to trimming and J lost 5 bases; unmatched junction nucleotides: 6. CDR1 SGDLS and CDR2 YYNGEE come from the germline V gene. CDR3 length: 15 residues. As DNA, the CDR3 is TGTGCCAGCAGCGTGACAGGGGGCTGGAAGGAGACCCAGTACTTC. The encoded protein is CASSVTGGWKETQYF.

V and J are TRBV20-1 and TRBJ2-3, with 10 nucleotides matching TRBD2. Trimming at V came to 3 bases and at J to 6 bases, leaving 9 bases not matched to a gene. The CDR3 consists of 15 residues. From germline, CDR1 is DFQATT and CDR2 SNEGSKA (reference sequence). The CDR3 DNA reads TGCAGTGCTAGTGGGCTAGCGGGAGATGGGGATACGCAGTATTTT. Translating it yields CSASGLAGDGDTQYF.